This T cell receptor (beta chain) stems from a study of CD4+ T cells in melanoma (dated by TCRdb to between 2022 and 2023). Study-wide context: Neoantigen-specific CD4+ T cells in human melanoma were what the study investigated.

Library creation used the immunoSEQ multiplex PCR assay. TCRdb retrieved this table from immuneACCESS and kept in-frame rearrangements only. Not all clones are present; in checked studies, unresolved V genes account for under half, and no reason is known for the remainder. The sample table shows 10,000 to 13,000 clones, and roughly three fifths are seen once. The ten largest clones represent 8.9% of the sample. The CDR1 and CDR2 encoded by the germline V gene are SGHRS and YFSETQ. V is shortened by 0 bases, J by 5 bases, and the region joining them spans 5 bases. The CDR3 runs 13 amino acids, cysteine and phenylalanine included. Just the 39-base CDR3 DNA is kept, in frame starting at base 1. On this clone: No cognate antigen has been identified for it. No base-level quality is on record; no much larger clone is a single base apart.

Patients with melanoma were used as donors. What the authors observed across the whole study: Neoantigen-specific CD4+ T cells in melanoma were reported to show diverse differentiation states. Neoantigen-specific CD4+ T cells were reported to be correlated with the function of CD8+ T cells, macrophages and B cells.

The sequence came from a human donor with melanoma. The V and J segments used are TRBV5-1 and TRBJ2-2; the D gene cannot be resolved reliably. The sample taken for sequencing was cells from a culture (not recorded whether cultured in vitro). The nucleotide sequence reads as follows: TGCGCCAGCAGCTTGGCCGTAACCGGGGAGCTGTTTTTT. It translates as CASSLAVTGELFF.